A single sample gave rise to the 2 T cell receptor beta chains below, sequenced in a study of Ad26.COV2.S vaccination and SARS-CoV-2 variants listed by TCRdb under 2021. The treatment or condition label corresponds to: roughly 19 received Ad26.COV2.S at low or high dose, single or two shots; five or six received placebo; per-sample allocation not given. For vaccine and placebo recipients, repertoires were sequenced using samples collected on day 63 after the first injection. Library preparation was by the immunoSEQ multiplex PCR assay. In TCRdb, the immuneACCESS table is reduced to in-frame sequences with V and J assigned. These tables do not hold every clone; where another copy was compared, an unresolved V gene accounts for under half, and the others remain unexplained. The sample contains 440,000 or so clones, 70% to 90% of them found a single time. The ten largest account for about 1.5% of the sample.

Sequencing was performed on peripheral blood, taken in a trial of Ad26.COV2.S vaccine versus placebo. All receptors derive from a person aged 18 to 59 who received the Ad26.COV2.S COVID-19 vaccine or a placebo.

V usage is TRBV6-2 or TRBV6-3 and J usage is TRBJ2-7; D remains unclear. Germline CDR1 MNHEY, CDR2 SVGEGT. This CDR3 contains 13 residues. V was shortened by 2 bases and J by 4 bases, with 9 bases between the two germline ends. The CDR3, as DNA: TGTGCCAGCAGTTACGCCGGCCTTTACGAGCAGTACTTC. This codes for CASSYAGLYEQYF.

This clone appeared once. The rearrangement uses TRBV7-6 and TRBJ1-5; D is perhaps TRBD1 (5 bases). Germline CDR1 and CDR2: SGHVS and FNYEAQ. Between the trimmed V and J ends, which lost 1 base and 3 bases, there was a span of 13 bases. The CDR3 is 16 amino acids. The chain's CDR3 is CASSLEAQGINQPQHF. The CDR3 nucleotides read TGTGCCAGCAGCTTAGAAGCTCAGGGAATCAATCAGCCCCAGCATTTT.